The next 3 T cell receptor beta chains were all read from a single sample in a study of shared clonotypes between healthy human individuals. Method: immunoSEQ multiplex PCR; TCRdb's copy keeps in-frame clones and lacks some. The sample contains about 2,500,000 clones, about 92% of which appear only once. Sequencing was performed on naive CD4+ T cells sorted from blood. Regarding subset: CD45RA+ positively selected. The receptors here all came from a young man in good health.

This clone was recorded only once. This chain links TRBV7-6 with TRBJ2-5; 7 bases line up with TRBD2. Germline V gene lookup returns CDR1 SGHVS and CDR2 FNYEAQ. The junction had 13 bases not matched to a gene; V was cut back by 5 bases and J by 4 bases. There are 16 residues in the CDR3. The CDR3 spells CASSPLNAGVTETQYF. CDR3 bases: TGTGCCAGCAGCCCTCTAAACGCGGGGGTGACAGAGACCCAGTACTTC.

The chain combines TRBV7-2 with TRBJ1-2; D not resolved. The CDR3 is made up of 13 amino acids. Germline-derived CDR1 and CDR2 are SGHTA and FQGNSA. V dropped 2 bases and J dropped 3 bases, with 7 bases sitting between them. CDR3 sequence reads: CASSLSQDYGYTF. The CDR3 coding sequence is TGTGCCAGCAGCTTATCGCAGGACTATGGCTACACCTTC.

The V gene is TRBV5-1, the J gene TRBJ2-5; D is perhaps TRBD2 (6 bases). This CDR3 spans 16 amino acids. V was cut by 2 bases and J by 4 bases, with 18 bases left in between. The germline V gene has CDR1 SGHRS and CDR2 YFSETQ. CDR3 sequence: CASSFSGGPSRETQYF. CDR3 bases: TGCGCCAGCAGCTTTTCCGGGGGTCCTTCCCGAGAGACCCAGTACTTC.